This T cell receptor beta chain is drawn from a study of siplizumab effects on memory and regulatory T cells. Study information: The mixed lymphocyte reactions, run in pairs, contained siplizumab at around 1 ug/mL or no drug. The study, taken as a whole, reports: It was never confirmed that proliferating Tregs from siplizumab cultures were suppressive. Alloreactive sequences whose origin lay in unstimulated CD4+ memory cells were significantly reduced by siplizumab.

In the mixed lymphocyte reaction, cells were cocultured for 6 to 7 days at 37°C. The length of the CDR3 is 12 residues. The germline V gene encodes CDR1 SGHTA and CDR2 FQGNSA. Trimming took off 7 bases at V and 6 bases at J, with 11 bases between the two ends. The study assayed 75,000 to 100,000 TCR templates per sample. Profiled with immunoSEQ multiplex PCR; TCRdb holds only in-frame clones, not every one. This sample has 3,500 or so clones, with around half found just once. This clone appeared a single time. Its antigen is undetermined. This TCR derives from a human donor in good health; the cells came from an allogeneic mixed lymphocyte reaction. The chain is built from TRBV7-2 and TRBJ2-3; no clear D. Sequencing was performed on CFSE-low (dividing) CD4+ T cells sorted from an allogeneic mixed lymphocyte reaction. CDR3 in amino acids: CASNANRDTQYF. Written as DNA, the CDR3 is TGTGCCAGCAACGCCAACCGCGATACGCAGTATTTT.